The 6 T cell receptor beta chains below were found in one sample sequenced in a study of T cell clonotyping in hematopoietic cell transplantation. Assay: immunoSEQ multiplex PCR; the TCRdb copy retains only in-frame clones and omits some. Of about 2,800 clones listed, 83% are singletons. The material sequenced was PBMCs, taken 180 days after allogeneic stem cell transplant. These receptors were collected from a female patient between 35 and 55 years old who had an allogeneic stem cell transplant from a related donor, so T cells may come from the graft donor. Some clones in this sample may be carry-over from other donors' samples.

The chain has TRBV4-2 and TRBJ2-5; the D is unclear. CDR1 is LGHNA and CDR2 is YNFKEQ in the germline V gene. The length of the CDR3 is 14 residues. Trimming took 4 bases from V and 2 from J, leaving 11 bases between them. The chain's CDR3 is CASSLVVGQETQYF. The CDR3 region has the DNA TGTGCCAGCAGCCTAGTGGTAGGTCAAGAGACCCAGTACTTC.

The V gene is TRBV6-4, the J gene TRBJ2-2; a possible D gene is TRBD1 (5 bases). Trimming left V 3 bases short and J 4 bases short, with 12 bases between. The germline V gene encodes CDR1 MRHNA and CDR2 SNTAGT. The CDR3 covers 15 residues. Here the CDR3 DNA reads TGTGCCAGCAGTGATGGCAGGGTCAGCACCGGGGAGCTGTTTTTT. Amino acid sequence: CASSDGRVSTGELFF.

This chain joins TRBV19 and TRBJ2-2, with D unresolved. CDR3 length: 14 residues. The V gene lost 2 bases and the J gene lost 1 base, with 5 bases spanning the gap. Per germline, CDR1 LNHDA and CDR2 SQIVND (reference sequence). The CDR3: CASSISKNTGELFF. Here the CDR3 DNA reads TGTGCCAGTAGTATAAGTAAGAACACCGGGGAGCTGTTTTTT.

The chain carries TRBV4-3 and TRBJ1-2; D not resolved. Trimming removed 4 bases from V and 2 bases from J, with 17 bases in between. CDR1 is LGHNA and CDR2 is YSLEER in the germline V gene. The CDR3 is 16 residues long. The CDR3 here is CASSPQTGKANYGYTF. As DNA, the CDR3 is TGCGCCAGCAGCCCCCAAACGGGAAAAGCAAACTATGGCTACACCTTC.

The chain is built from TRBV19 and TRBJ1-1; D may be TRBD1 (5 bases). Between the trimmed V and J ends, which lost 7 bases and 12 bases, there was a span of 27 bases. From germline, CDR1 is LNHDA and CDR2 SQIVND (reference sequence). CDR3 length equals 15 residues. This CDR3 is CASIPEIRVSGVPFF. The CDR3, as DNA: TGTGCCAGTATCCCAGAAATCAGGGTGTCGGGGGTCCCTTTCTTT.

The chain links TRBV6-5 to TRBJ1-1; the D is unclear. V lost 0 bases and J lost 3, with 11 bases in between. CDR1 and CDR2 from the germline V gene are MNHEY and SVGAGI. The CDR3 length is 15 residues. CDR3 sequence reads: CASSYSPGGDTEAFF. In nucleotides, the CDR3 is TGTGCCAGCAGTTACTCACCCGGCGGGGACACTGAAGCTTTCTTT.